This T cell receptor (beta chain) comes out of a study of neurological immune-mediated disorders (dated by TCRdb to between 2018 and 2020). Turning to the overall study: Among the approximately 35 multiple sclerosis patients, relapsing-remitting MS accounted for around 30 and secondary progressive MS accounted for 3. The cohort comprised about 70 subjects: roughly 15 HAM/TSP patients, some 34 multiple sclerosis patients and approximately 20 healthy controls. The study compared peripheral blood TCR-beta repertoires of HTLV-I-associated myelopathy (HAM/TSP) patients, multiple sclerosis patients and healthy controls using UMI-based sequencing. Longitudinal samples, technical triplicates and paired sorted CD4+ and CD8+ T-cell subsets, alongside PBMC samples, were included among the roughly 97 TCR-beta libraries. Broad study findings and their caveats: Expanded clones from different subjects shared no identical CDR3 amino acid sequences, which suggests that TCR-beta repertoires were private in all groups. The MS cluster was not associated with any clinical or MRI features, and the authors stated that larger cohorts are needed. Repertoires from 18 of 34 MS patients were grouped by phylogenetic analysis into a cluster of related CDR3 sequences, suggesting a possible repertoire-level signature. The highest TCR clonal expansion was observed in HAM/TSP patients, whereas the lowest was observed in MS patients, even when compared with healthy controls.

From the cysteine through the phenylalanine, the CDR3 covers 15 amino acids. Just the 45-base CDR3 DNA is kept, in frame starting at base 1. The germline V and J ends show losses of 6 bases and 4 bases respectively, and no gene match explains 13 bases of the junction. The germline V gene encodes CDR1 DFQATT and CDR2 SNEGSKA (reference sequence). This clonotype appeared many times. Its binding antigen is unknown. No clone much larger than this one lies a single base away; base qualities are absent. cDNA was synthesized by template-switch 5'RACE using a primer carrying a 10-nucleotide random unique molecular identifier by which each TCR transcript was tagged. Every sequencing run yielded over 160 million TCR-beta sequences covering 15-18 subjects. The RNeasy kit was used to extract total RNA. The KAPA Real-time Library Amplification kit was used to amplify TCR-beta VDJ regions with primers for the TCR constant region and the 5'RACE anchor. Sample indexes and Illumina adaptors were added in a first PCR, and a second PCR then increased library yield. The roughly 650 bp TCR product was size-selected on a 2% E-gel SizeSelection system after Ampure bead purification. Library quality was checked on a Bioanalyzer, concentration was measured with Qubit, and libraries were quantified with the Kapa Library Quantification kit before pooling. Paired-end 2 x 150 bp sequencing of the libraries was performed on an Illumina HiSeq 2500. To increase sequence diversity, roughly 24-32% phiX was spiked into each library pool. As for the authors' bioinformatics: Quality-filtered reads were processed with the UMI-based MiGEC pipeline, which removed over 75% of raw TCR sequences during error correction. IMGT germline references were used for alignment of VDJ genes, and clonotypes were defined by a unique CDR3 amino acid sequence together with V-J genes. VDJtools evaluated clonal expansion, Shannon diversity and CDR3 relatedness (CalcPairwiseDistances, ClusterSamples); CLCbio workbench built phylogenetic trees. A clone was classed as expanded if it had 8 or more unique UMIs, a cutoff based on coefficient-of-variation modelling across technical triplicates. TCRdb applied fastp at Q25 and MiXCR to the public reads, then kept only in-frame beta chains. A single entry per CDR3 protein holds the most common genes and DNA from its merged rows. The V and J calls reflect TCRdb's pipeline rather than the authors' work. Across this sample there are roughly 74,000 distinct CDR3 sequences, with approximately 5.2% seen only once. Less than 8% of the sample is held by the ten biggest clonotypes.

For the unsorted PBMC libraries, 2 million PBMCs were stored in RNAlater at -80 degrees C until RNA extraction and were used to generate the libraries. Multiple sclerosis patients were enrolled in a US clinical protocol evaluating disease progression by magnetic resonance imaging. Peripheral blood was subjected to Ficoll-Hypaque density gradient centrifugation to isolate PBMCs, which were then cryopreserved in liquid nitrogen. The specimen sequenced was PBMCs. This TCR came from a man younger than 30 with multiple sclerosis. The chain employs TRBV20-1 and TRBJ2-3; TRBD2 aligns with 7 central bases. The CDR3 region: CSARDRQRGSDTQYF. The nucleotide sequence is TGCAGTGCCCGAGATCGGCAGCGGGGATCAGATACGCAGTATTTT.